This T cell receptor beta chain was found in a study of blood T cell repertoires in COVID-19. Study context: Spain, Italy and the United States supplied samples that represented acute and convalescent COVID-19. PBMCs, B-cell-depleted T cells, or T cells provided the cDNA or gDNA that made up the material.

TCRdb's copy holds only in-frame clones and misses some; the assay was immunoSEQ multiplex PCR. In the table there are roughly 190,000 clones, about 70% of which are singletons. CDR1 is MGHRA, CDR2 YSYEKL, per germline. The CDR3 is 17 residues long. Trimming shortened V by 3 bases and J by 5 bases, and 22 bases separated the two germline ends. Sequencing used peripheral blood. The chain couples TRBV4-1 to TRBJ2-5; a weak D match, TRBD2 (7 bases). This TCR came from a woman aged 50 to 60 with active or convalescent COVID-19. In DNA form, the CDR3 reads TGCGCCAGCAGCCATGAGGTGGGGGGGCGGGCCGGTGAGACCCAGTACTTC. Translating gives CASSHEVGGRAGETQYF.